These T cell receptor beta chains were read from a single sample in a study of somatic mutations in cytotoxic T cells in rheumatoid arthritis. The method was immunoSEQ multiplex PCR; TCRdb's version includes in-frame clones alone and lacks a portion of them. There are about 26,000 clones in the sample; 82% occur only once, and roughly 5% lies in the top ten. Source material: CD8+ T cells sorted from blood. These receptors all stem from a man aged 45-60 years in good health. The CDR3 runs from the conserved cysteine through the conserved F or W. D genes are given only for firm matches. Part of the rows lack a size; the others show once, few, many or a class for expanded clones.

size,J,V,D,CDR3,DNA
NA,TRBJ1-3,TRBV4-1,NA,CASSQDRRIGPGNTIYF,TGCGCCAGCAGCCAAGATCGACGGATTGGGCCTGGAAACACCATATATTTT
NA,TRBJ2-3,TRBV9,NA,CASSVGGTDTQYF,TGTGCCAGCAGCGTAGGGGGCACAGATACGCAGTATTTT
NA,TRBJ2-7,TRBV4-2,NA,CASSQEGPGAFSYEQYF,TGTGCCAGCAGCCAAGAAGGTCCGGGAGCTTTCTCCTACGAGCAGTACTTC
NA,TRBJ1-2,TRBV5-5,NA,CASSFDQTGPTYGYTF,TGTGCCAGCAGCTTTGACCAGACAGGACCTACCTATGGCTACACCTTC
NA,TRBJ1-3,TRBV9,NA,CASSVGRVSGNTIYF,TGTGCCAGCAGCGTGGGACGGGTCTCTGGAAACACCATATATTTT
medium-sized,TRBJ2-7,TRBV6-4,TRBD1,CASTEGTDSYEQYF,TGTGCCAGCACCGAAGGGACAGACTCCTACGAGCAGTACTTC
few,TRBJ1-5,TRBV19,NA,CASGDGDQPQHF,TGTGCCAGTGGTGACGGTGATCAGCCCCAGCATTTT
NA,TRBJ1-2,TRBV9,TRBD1,CASSGSYRDSPIGYTF,TGTGCCAGCAGCGGAAGTTACCGGGACAGCCCTATTGGCTACACCTTC
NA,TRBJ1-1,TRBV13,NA,CASSPWDRGGTEAFF,TGTGCCAGCAGCCCTTGGGATAGGGGGGGGACTGAAGCTTTCTTT
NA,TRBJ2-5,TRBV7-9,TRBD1,CASSLGHRDRGQETQYF,TGTGCCAGCAGCTTAGGGCACCGGGACAGGGGACAAGAGACCCAGTACTTC
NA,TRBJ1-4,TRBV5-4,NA,CASSLEGNEKLFF,TGTGCCAGCAGCTTGGAGGGGAATGAAAAACTGTTTTTT
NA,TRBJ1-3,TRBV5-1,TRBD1,CASSYDRGSTGNTIYF,TGCGCCAGCAGCTACGACAGGGGAAGCACCGGAAACACCATATATTTT
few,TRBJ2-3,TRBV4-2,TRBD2,CASSPKGGLGSDTQYF,TGTGCCAGCAGCCCGAAGGGGGGACTAGGTTCAGATACGCAGTATTTT
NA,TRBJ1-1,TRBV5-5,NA,CASSLLGGMNTEAFF,TGTGCCAGCAGCTTGTTGGGGGGCATGAACACTGAAGCTTTCTTT
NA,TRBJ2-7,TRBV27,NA,CASSLSPNSGTEQYF,TGTGCCAGCAGTTTATCACCAAATTCAGGGACCGAGCAGTACTTC
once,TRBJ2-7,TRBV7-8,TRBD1,CASSLYLGQLDYEQYF,TGTGCCAGCAGCTTATACCTGGGACAGCTAGACTACGAGCAGTACTTC
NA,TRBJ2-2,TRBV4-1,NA,CASSQGRQQNTGELFF,TGCGCCAGCAGCCAAGGGCGACAACAGAACACCGGGGAGCTGTTTTTT
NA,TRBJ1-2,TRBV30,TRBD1,CAWSLDRGHGYTF,TGTGCCTGGAGTCTCGACAGGGGTCATGGCTACACCTTC
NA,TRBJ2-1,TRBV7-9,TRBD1,CASSLVAGTGAYNEQFF,TGTGCCAGCAGCTTGGTCGCCGGGACAGGGGCCTACAATGAGCAGTTCTTC
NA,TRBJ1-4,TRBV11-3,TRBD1,CASSLDKNRGNEKLFF,TGTGCCAGCAGCTTAGATAAGAACAGGGGAAATGAAAAACTGTTTTTT
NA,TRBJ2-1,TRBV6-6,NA,CASGSIGANEQFF,TGTGCCAGCGGGAGTATTGGGGCGAATGAGCAGTTCTTC